One sample yielded the 26 T cell receptor beta chains listed below, sequenced in a study of human T cells and chemical hapten exposure. The sample's time point: pre-sensitization, week 0. Treatment of the sample: therapeutic diphenylcyclopropenone sensitization with weekly scalp DPC. TCRdb reprocessed the RACE reads with MiXCR, giving one entry per CDR3 protein. The sample includes 100,000 to 150,000 distinct CDR3 sequences, roughly 13% of them seen just once. Here the sequenced sample was whole blood, taken in connection with sensitization to the hapten diphenylcyclopropenone (DPC). The receptor set was obtained from a woman younger than 35 with alopecia areata. Some clones in this sample may be carry-over from other donors' samples.

J is TRBJ2-7 and V is TRBV5-5; D is possibly TRBD1 (6 bases). The V end was cut by 4 bases, the J end by 2 bases, with 10 bases between. The CDR3 runs to 13 residues. Germline V lookup: CDR1 SGHKS, CDR2 YYEKEE (reference sequence). Here the CDR3 reads CASSPDRTYEQYF. CDR3 nucleotides: TGTGCCAGCAGCCCCGACAGGACCTACGAGCAGTACTTC.

As for this clonotype: An end of the junction does not agree with germline; a read error may underlie this. The CDR3 loop is CAGSGSGQETQYF. In DNA, the CDR3 is TGTGCCGGCAGCGGTAGCGGCCAAGAGACCCAGTACTTC. The chain joins TRBV9 to TRBJ2-5, with a tentative D call TRBD2 (6 bases). Germline assignment: CDR1 SGDLS and CDR2 YYNGEE. The CDR3 is 13 residues long.

The chain employs TRBV4-3 and TRBJ1-1; possible D gene TRBD1, 5 bases. The germline V gene has CDR1 LGHNA and CDR2 YSLEER. With 2 bases removed from V and 6 bases from J, the gap between germline ends came to 10 bases. This CDR3 has 13 residues. In DNA, the CDR3 is TGCGCCAGCAGCCAATCGGAGGGGTCTGAAGCTTTCTTT. Encoded protein: CASSQSEGSEAFF.

J is TRBJ2-3 and V is TRBV6-2 or TRBV6-3, with 11 bases that match TRBD2. The CDR3 sequence is 15 residues long. The germline V gene encodes CDR1 MNHEY and CDR2 SVGEGT. With V trimmed by 5 bases and J by 2 bases, 3 bases remained unmatched. DNA for the CDR3: TGTGCCAGCAGTACTAGCGGGGGATCCACAGATACGCAGTATTTT. It encodes CASSTSGGSTDTQYF.

J is TRBJ2-5 and V is TRBV24-1; 10 nucleotides agree with TRBD1. Germline trimming cut 4 bases from V and 1 base from J; bases unmatched to any gene: 5. The CDR3 is 16 amino acids. Germline lookup yields CDR1 KGHDR and CDR2 SFDVKD. CDR3 in DNA: TGTGCCACCAGTGACCGGGACAGGGGAATCCAAGAGACCCAGTACTTC. This gives the protein CATSDRDRGIQETQYF.

V gene TRBV10-3 combines with J gene TRBJ2-7; tentative D call: TRBD2 (7 bases). CDR3 length: 16 residues. The germline gives CDR1 ENHRY, CDR2 SYGVKD. The germline V and J ends were trimmed by 5 bases and 7 bases, with 24 bases remaining between them. CDR3 in DNA: TGTGCCATCAGTAGGGGGAGGGGGAAAGGTTTGCGGGAGCAGTACTTC. Translated, it gives CAISRGRGKGLREQYF.

The J gene is TRBJ2-1, the V gene TRBV5-1; no definite D call. The V end lost 0 bases, the J end lost 4 bases, and 2 bases lay between the germline ends. Germline V CDR1 and CDR2: SGHRS, YFSETQ. This CDR3 region has 12 residues. This CDR3 reads CASSLAYNEQFF. CDR3 bases: TGCGCCAGCAGCTTGGCTTACAATGAGCAGTTCTTC. Full variable domain (outside the CDR3, taken from reference TRBV5-1 and TRBJ2-1): KAGVTQTPRYLIKTRGQQVTLSCSPISGHRSVSWYQQTPGQGLQFLFEYFSETQRNKGNFPGRFSGRQFSNSRSEMNVSTLELGDSALYLCASSLAYNEQFFGPGTRLTVL.

This clonotype was seen more than once but under ten times. The V gene is TRBV29-1, the J gene TRBJ1-1; TRBD1 is a possible D gene (6 bases). The CDR3 extends over 13 amino acids. CDR1 SQVTM and CDR2 ANQGSEA come from the germline V gene. Trimming removed 7 bases from V and 1 base from J, with 13 bases in between. The CDR3 sequence is CSASGQQNTEAFF. CDR3 nucleotide sequence: TGCAGCGCCTCAGGACAGCAGAACACTGAAGCTTTCTTT.

This clonotype was counted ten times or more. The genes are TRBV7-9 and TRBJ2-5; 11 nucleotides align to TRBD2. The ends lost 1 base at V and 1 base at J; junction bases unmatched: 5. The germline CDR1 and CDR2 sequences are SEHNR and FQNEAQ (reference sequence). The CDR3 consists of 17 residues. The CDR3 spells CASSLGRLAGSQETQYF. For the CDR3, the DNA is TGTGCCAGCAGCTTAGGCCGACTAGCGGGGAGCCAAGAGACCCAGTACTTC. Filled out from reference TRBV7-9 and TRBJ2-5, the complete variable domain reads DTGVSQNPRHKITKRGQNVTFRCDPISEHNRLYWYRQTLGQGPEFLTYFQNEAQLEKSRLLSDRFSAERPKGSFSTLEIQRTEQGDSAMYLCASSLGRLAGSQETQYFGPGTRLLVL.

The genes are TRBV6-6 and TRBJ2-1; D might be TRBD1 or TRBD2, each matching 5 bases. The germline V gene encodes CDR1 MNHNY and CDR2 SVGAGI (reference sequence). V was cut by 6 bases and J by 1 base, with 16 bases left in between. This CDR3 contains 16 residues. In DNA, the CDR3 is TGTGCCAGCAGGTCCCCCACCGGGGCTTCCTACAATGAGCAGTTCTTC. Protein: CASRSPTGASYNEQFF.

The chain carries TRBV7-9 and TRBJ2-1; D is ambiguous. This CDR3 comprises 12 residues. Germline loops: CDR1 SEHNR, CDR2 FQNEAQ (reference sequence). V gave up 7 bases and J gave up 7 bases, with 11 bases separating them. The CDR3 here is CASKQYENEQFF. The DNA for the CDR3 is TGTGCCAGCAAACAGTATGAGAATGAGCAGTTCTTC.

This clonotype occurred many times. The rearrangement joins TRBV4-3 to TRBJ1-6, with D possibly TRBD1 on 5 matching bases. Trimming stripped 0 bases from V and 3 bases from J, with 12 bases between. Germline lookup yields CDR1 LGHNA and CDR2 YSLEER. The CDR3 runs 17 residues. The CDR3 coding sequence is TGCGCCAGCAGCCAAGAGTATTCGGGGGTCTATAATTCACCCCTCCACTTT. Translating gives CASSQEYSGVYNSPLHF.

This chain connects TRBV6-4 to TRBJ2-7; no clear D. This CDR3 is built from 12 residues. CDR1 is MRHNA, CDR2 SNTAGT, per germline. Trimming took off 9 bases at V and 1 base at J, with 10 bases between the two ends. In nucleotides, the CDR3 is TGTGCCAGAGGGCACTTTTCCTACGAGCAGTACTTC. Amino acid sequence: CARGHFSYEQYF.

The J gene is TRBJ2-3, the V gene TRBV5-1; D not resolved. CDR3 length: 15 residues. The germline V gene encodes CDR1 SGHRS and CDR2 YFSETQ. V was pared by 5 bases and J by 0 bases, with 13 bases between. The CDR3, as DNA: TGCGCCAGCAGACCACGACCCAGTAGCACAGATACGCAGTATTTT. Translated: CASRPRPSSTDTQYF.

The rearrangement joins TRBV2 to TRBJ2-5, with 7 bases identical to TRBD1. CDR3 size: 12 residues. CDR1 and CDR2 from the germline V gene are SNHLY and FYNNEI. The ends lost 7 bases at V and 6 bases at J; junction bases unmatched: 5. CDR3 sequence: CASMGDSQTQYF. CDR3 in DNA: TGTGCCAGCATGGGGGACAGTCAGACCCAGTACTTC.

This clonotype has ten or more counts. This chain links TRBV12-3 or TRBV12-4 with TRBJ1-6; no firm D call. The CDR3 extends over 15 amino acids. The V end lost 5 bases, the J end lost 5 bases, and 13 bases lay between the germline ends. The CDR3 DNA is TGTGCCAGCAGTCCTAGGAGAGGGAATAATTCACCCCTCCACTTT. Its translation: CASSPRRGNNSPLHF.

There are many counts of this clonotype. The chain joins TRBV12-5 to TRBJ1-1, with 9 bases that match TRBD1. With V trimmed by 8 bases and J by 6 bases, 19 bases remained unmatched. Germline CDR1 reads LGHNT; CDR2 reads FRNRAP. The CDR3 runs 17 residues. The CDR3 nucleotides read TGTGCTAGTTGCCCTCCTCAGACAGGGGGGAATGCGGCTGAAGCTTTCTTT. Protein product: CASCPPQTGGNAAEAFF. The full variable domain, its missing parts supplied by reference TRBV12-5 and TRBJ1-1, is DARVTQTPRHKVTEMGQEVTMRCQPILGHNTVFWYRQTMMQGLELLAYFRNRAPLDDSGMPKDRFSAEMPDATLATLKIQPSEPRDSAVYFCASCPPQTGGNAAEAFFGQGTRLTVV.

This clonotype appeared a few times. The chain couples TRBV18 to TRBJ1-1, with a tentative D call TRBD1 (6 bases). The V end lost 1 base, the J end lost 5 bases, and 11 bases lay between the germline ends. This CDR3 comprises 14 residues. Germline loops: CDR1 KGHSH, CDR2 LQKENI. The CDR3 DNA sequence: TGTGCCAGCTCACCACGAGTAAGGGGGACTGAAGCTTTCTTT. This gives the protein CASSPRVRGTEAFF. The whole variable domain, remainder taken from reference TRBV18 and TRBJ1-1, is NAGVMQNPRHLVRRRGQEARLRCSPMKGHSHVYWYRQLPEEGLKFMVYLQKENIIDESGMPKERFSAEFPKEGPSILRIQQVVRGDSAAYFCASSPRVRGTEAFFGQGTRLTVV.

This clonotype has a handful of counts. The V gene is TRBV27, the J gene TRBJ1-1; 11 positions agree with TRBD1. Trimming removed 2 bases from V and 4 bases from J; junction bases left unmatched: 6. Germline values: CDR1 MNHEY, CDR2 SMNVEV (reference sequence). The CDR3 loop spans 16 amino acids. CDR3: CASSLLGQGVFTEAFF. CDR3 coding DNA: TGTGCCAGCAGTTTACTGGGACAGGGGGTATTCACTGAAGCTTTCTTT.

In this sample, this clonotype turned up many times. The CDR3 loop reads CSAREGVMAVRGAFF. The CDR3 DNA reads TGCAGTGCTAGAGAGGGTGTCATGGCGGTTCGCGGAGCTTTCTTT. The chain joins TRBV20-1 to TRBJ1-1; D is ambiguous. This CDR3 is built from 15 residues. Germline V CDR1 and CDR2: DFQATT, SNEGSKA (reference sequence). The V end was cut by 0 bases, the J end by 10 bases, with 21 bases between.

This clonotype was recorded a few times. The chain has TRBV25-1 and TRBJ1-6; D is unclear. The CDR3 totals 13 residues. Germline V lookup: CDR1 MGHDK, CDR2 SYGVNS. V was trimmed by 6 bases and J by 9 bases, leaving 12 bases between them. As DNA, the CDR3 is TGTGCCAGCAGACCGAACACGGGTTCACCCCTCCACTTT. It codes for CASRPNTGSPLHF.

This clonotype was observed a handful of times. The CDR3 loop reads CSVGRQGVKETQYF. CDR3 coding DNA: TGCAGCGTTGGCCGGCAGGGGGTAAAGGAGACCCAGTACTTC. The rearrangement joins TRBV29-1 to TRBJ2-5, with 7 bases identical to TRBD1. Trimming cost V 4 bases and J 5 bases; bases outside gene matches: 10. Germline V CDR1 and CDR2: SQVTM, ANQGSEA. The CDR3 has 14 amino acids.

This clonotype was counted ten times or more. This rearrangement joins TRBV20-1 to TRBJ1-4, with a possible D match to TRBD1 (5 bases). This CDR3 contains 12 residues. V lost 5 bases, J lost 8 bases, and 12 bases lay in between. CDR1 and CDR2 from the germline V gene are DFQATT and SNEGSKA (reference sequence). This CDR3 reads CSARDGPEKLFF. The CDR3 region has the DNA TGCAGTGCTCGGGACGGACCCGAAAAACTGTTTTTT.

A few counts support this clonotype. Mismatch with germline at one junction end may stem from a read error. Here the CDR3 reads CVSNALLAGAQETQYF. The CDR3, as DNA: TGTGTCAGCAACGCCCTGCTAGCGGGGGCGCAAGAGACCCAGTACTTC. The J gene is TRBJ2-5, the V gene TRBV7-6, with TRBD2 matching 10 bases. Looked up from germline, CDR1 is SGHVS and CDR2 is FNYEAQ. The CDR3 sequence is 16 residues long.

This clonotype has more than one count but fewer than ten. The V gene is TRBV9, the J gene TRBJ1-3, with D possibly matching TRBD1 (5 bases). Germline CDR1 SGDLS, CDR2 YYNGEE. The length of the CDR3 is 15 residues. Trimming removed 1 base at V and 1 base at J, with 9 bases between. CDR3 in DNA: TGTGCCAGCAGCGTATATGGGGGTTCTGGAAACACCATATATTTT. Encoded protein: CASSVYGGSGNTIYF.

This clonotype was seen more than once but under ten times. The chain has TRBV19 and TRBJ1-2; D gene unclear. The CDR3 sequence is 11 residues long. Germline V gene sequence: CDR1 LNHDA, CDR2 SQIVND (reference sequence). Trimming cost V 3 bases and J 8 bases, with 7 bases left between them. DNA of the CDR3: TGTGCCAGTAGTATTTTTGGAGGCTACACCTTC. It codes for CASSIFGGYTF. The variable domain in full, with the rest retrieved from reference TRBV19 and TRBJ1-2, is DGGITQSPKYLFRKEGQNVTLSCEQNLNHDAMYWYRQDPGQGLRLIYYSQIVNDFQKGDIAEGYSVSREKKESFPLTVTSAQKNPTAFYLCASSIFGGYTFGSGTRLTVV.